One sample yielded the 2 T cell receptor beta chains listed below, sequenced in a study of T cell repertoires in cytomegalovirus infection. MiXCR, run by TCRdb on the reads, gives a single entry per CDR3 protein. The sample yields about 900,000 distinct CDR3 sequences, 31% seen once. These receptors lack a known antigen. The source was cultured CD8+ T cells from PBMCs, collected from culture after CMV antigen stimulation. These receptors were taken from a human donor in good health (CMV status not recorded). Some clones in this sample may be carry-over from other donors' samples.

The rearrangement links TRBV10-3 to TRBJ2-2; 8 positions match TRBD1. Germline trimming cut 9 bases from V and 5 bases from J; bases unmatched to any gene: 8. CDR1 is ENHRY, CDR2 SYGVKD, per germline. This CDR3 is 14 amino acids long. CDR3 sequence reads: CAIRTGFSTGELFF. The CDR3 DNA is TGTGCCATAAGGACAGGGTTTTCAACCGGGGAGCTGTTTTTT.

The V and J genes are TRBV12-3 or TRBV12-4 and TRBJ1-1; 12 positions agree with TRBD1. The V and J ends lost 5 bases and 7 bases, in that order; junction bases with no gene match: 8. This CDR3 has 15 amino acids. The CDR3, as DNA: TGTGCCAGCAGTCCCTGGGACAGGGGGCAGGGTGAAGCTTTCTTT. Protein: CASSPWDRGQGEAFF.